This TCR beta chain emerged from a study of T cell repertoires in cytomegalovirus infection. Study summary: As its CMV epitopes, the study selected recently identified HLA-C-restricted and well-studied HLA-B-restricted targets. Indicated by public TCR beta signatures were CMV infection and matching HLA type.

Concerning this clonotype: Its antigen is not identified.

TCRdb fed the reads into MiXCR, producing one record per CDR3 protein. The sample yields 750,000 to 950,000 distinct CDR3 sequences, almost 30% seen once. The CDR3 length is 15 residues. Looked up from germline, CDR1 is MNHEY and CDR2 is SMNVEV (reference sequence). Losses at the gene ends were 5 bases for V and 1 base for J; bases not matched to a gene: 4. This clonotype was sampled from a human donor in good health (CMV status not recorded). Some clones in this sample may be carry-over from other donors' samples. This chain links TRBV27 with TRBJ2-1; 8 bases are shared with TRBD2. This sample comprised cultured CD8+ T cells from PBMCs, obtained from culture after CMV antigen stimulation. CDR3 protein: CASSHGGGSYNEQFF. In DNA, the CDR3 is TGTGCCAGCAGTCACGGGGGGGGGTCCTACAATGAGCAGTTCTTC.